The T cell receptor beta chain described here comes from a study of OX40 agonist ivuxolimab in advanced cancers. Clones were sequenced by immunoSEQ multiplex PCR, and TCRdb holds only the in-frame ones, with some missing. Of 120,000 or so clones listed, approximately 89% are singletons. Germline-derived CDR1 and CDR2 are GTSNPN and SVGIG (reference sequence). The CDR3 has 14 amino acids. Trimming took off 3 bases at V and 5 bases at J, with 16 bases between the two ends. Patients who had autoimmune disease history or got systemic immunosuppression were left out. The sample here was CD4+ or CD8+ T cells sorted from blood, taken in a trial of the OX40 agonist ivuxolimab. This clonotype was sampled from an adult with an advanced solid tumor such as melanoma, head and neck, liver or kidney cancer. The chain employs TRBV30 and TRBJ1-1; D is unresolved. Written as DNA, the CDR3 is TGTGCCTGGAGGAAGGTCTTATTGGAAACTGAAGCTTTCTTT. It translates to CAWRKVLLETEAFF. Combining the CDR3 with reference TRBV30 and TRBJ1-1 gives the whole variable domain SQTIHQWPATLVQPVGSPLSLECTVEGTSNPNLYWYRQAAGRGLQLLFYSVGIGQISSEVPQNLSASRPQDRQFILSSKKLLLSDSGFYLCAWRKVLLETEAFFGQGTRLTVV.